Following are 24 T cell receptor beta chains from one sample sequenced in a study of T cell responses to AZD1222 COVID-19 vaccine (dated by TCRdb to the early 2020s). To prepare the library, the immunoSEQ multiplex PCR assay was applied. Drawn from immuneACCESS, this table holds only the in-frame rearrangements with V and J called that TCRdb kept. Clones are partly lost; checked studies trace under half to an unresolved V gene and leave the rest unexplained. The sample profile shows more than 90,000 clones; approximately 89% of them were found once. Of the sample, roughly 10% falls within the top ten clones. The sample's time point label is to be understood as: about 28 days (+/-7) after the second vaccine dose. This sample comprised peripheral blood, obtained 28 days after the second AZD1222 dose. The source is an adult who received the AZD1222 COVID-19 vaccine.

The genes are TRBV11-1 and TRBJ2-7; D gene uncertain. The CDR3 contains 14 residues. With 3 bases removed from V and 2 bases from J, the gap between germline ends came to 11 bases. Germline V lookup: CDR1 SGHAT, CDR2 FQDESV (reference sequence). CDR3 bases: TGTGCCAGCAGCTTGATTGAGGCACCCTACGAGCAGTACTTC. Protein sequence: CASSLIEAPYEQYF. The full variable domain, rest sourced from reference TRBV11-1 and TRBJ2-7, is EAEVAQSPRYKITEKSQAVAFWCDPISGHATLYWYRQILGQGPELLVQFQDESVVDDSQLPKDRFSAERLKGVDSTLKIQPAELGDSAMYLCASSLIEAPYEQYFGPGTRLTVT.

The chain couples TRBV19 to TRBJ1-5, with unresolved D. V lost 0 bases and J 0 bases, leaving 12 bases between the germline ends. Germline loops: CDR1 LNHDA, CDR2 SQIVND (reference sequence). The CDR3 runs to 17 residues. The CDR3 coding sequence is TGTGCCAGTAGTATAGATATGGGTTTTTATAGCAATCAGCCCCAGCATTTT. This encodes CASSIDMGFYSNQPQHF. Together with reference TRBV19 and TRBJ1-5, the CDR3 gives the full variable domain: DGGITQSPKYLFRKEGQNVTLSCEQNLNHDAMYWYRQDPGQGLRLIYYSQIVNDFQKGDIAEGYSVSREKKESFPLTVTSAQKNPTAFYLCASSIDMGFYSNQPQHFGDGTRLSIL.

The J gene is TRBJ2-7, the V gene TRBV6-5, with D possibly TRBD1 on 5 matching bases. The V end lost 8 bases, the J end lost 4 bases, and 12 bases lay between the germline ends. Per the germline V gene, CDR1 is MNHEY and CDR2 is SVGAGI. CDR3 length equals 12 residues. For the CDR3, the DNA is TGTGCCAGCCGTCAGGGTTCTTACGAGCAGTACTTC. It encodes CASRQGSYEQYF.

The rearrangement uses TRBV18 and TRBJ1-1; D may be TRBD1 (5 bases). CDR3 length equals 15 residues. Germline-derived CDR1 and CDR2 are KGHSH and LQKENI. V was clipped by 1 base and J by 1 base, with 10 bases between them. The CDR3 region has the DNA TGTGCCAGCTCACCACTACAGGTCACGAACACTGAAGCTTTCTTT. This codes for CASSPLQVTNTEAFF.

The rearrangement joins TRBV5-1 to TRBJ2-2, with 10 bases aligning to TRBD1. V lost 0 bases to trimming and J lost 5 bases; unmatched junction nucleotides: 7. The germline V gene encodes CDR1 SGHRS and CDR2 YFSETQ. The CDR3 has 17 residues. The CDR3 DNA is TGCGCCAGCAGCTTGGAGTCCGGGACAGGGGTGACCGGGGAGCTGTTTTTT. It codes for CASSLESGTGVTGELFF.

The genes are TRBV2 and TRBJ2-5; the match to TRBD2 covers 14 bases. CDR1 and CDR2 (germline): SNHLY, FYNNEI. The CDR3 consists of 16 residues. The ends lost 5 bases at V and 9 bases at J; junction bases unmatched: 11. The CDR3 reads CASSYIGLAGGRAQYF. CDR3 nucleotides: TGTGCCAGCAGTTATATCGGACTAGCGGGGGGCCGGGCCCAGTACTTC.

This clone was recorded a few times. The J gene is TRBJ2-7, the V gene TRBV4-1, with D perhaps TRBD1 (6 bases). This CDR3 spans 15 amino acids. The V gene lost 2 bases and the J gene lost 0 bases, with 11 bases spanning the gap. The germline CDR1 and CDR2 sequences are MGHRA and YSYEKL. The CDR3: CASSQTRGSSYEQYF. In nucleotides, the CDR3 is TGCGCCAGCAGCCAAACGAGGGGGAGCTCCTACGAGCAGTACTTC.

The chain is built from TRBV10-3 and TRBJ2-7; the match to TRBD1 covers 10 bases. This CDR3 is built from 13 residues. The V gene's germline CDR1 is ENHRY and CDR2 SYGVKD. Trimming took 10 bases from V and 1 from J; bases not matched to a gene: 4. The DNA for the CDR3 is TGTGCCACCTGGGACAGGGGATCCTACGAGCAGTACTTC. It yields the protein CATWDRGSYEQYF.

The chain carries TRBV6-1 and TRBJ1-6; D is uncertain. The V end lost 0 bases, the J end lost 13 bases, and 7 bases lay between the germline ends. The CDR3 loop spans 12 amino acids. Germline V gene sequence: CDR1 MNHNS, CDR2 SASEGT. CDR3 DNA sequence: TGTGCCAGCAGTGAAGCGCAGATTCCCCTCCACTTT. It is translated as CASSEAQIPLHF.

The V gene is TRBV7-9, the J gene TRBJ1-5; 7 bases line up with TRBD1. The V gene's germline CDR1 is SEHNR and CDR2 FQNEAQ (reference sequence). This CDR3 region has 15 residues. With 5 bases clipped from V and 3 bases from J, the junction kept 7 bases outside the gene matches. This CDR3 is CASSPSGTANQPQHF. CDR3 DNA sequence: TGTGCCAGCAGCCCTTCCGGGACAGCCAATCAGCCCCAGCATTTT.

V and J are TRBV20-1 and TRBJ1-2; D is ambiguous. The CDR3 is 10 amino acids. CDR1 and CDR2 from the germline V gene are DFQATT and SNEGSKA (reference sequence). Trimming pared 8 bases from V and 4 bases from J, leaving 8 bases between. The CDR3: CSSRGYGYTF. In DNA form, the CDR3 reads TGCAGTTCCCGGGGCTATGGCTACACCTTC.

The chain uses TRBV25-1 and TRBJ1-3, with 8 bases identical to TRBD1. Trimming took 4 bases from V and 9 from J; bases not matched to a gene: 17. Germline CDR1 and CDR2: MGHDK and SYGVNS. This CDR3 spans 17 amino acids. CDR3 residues: CASSAPGTGQRGGTIYF. The CDR3 nucleotides read TGTGCCAGCAGTGCCCCCGGGACAGGCCAACGTGGGGGCACCATATATTTT.

CDR3 bases: TGTGCCAGCAGCCCGGCTGGGAATGGCTACACCTTC. It codes for CASSPAGNGYTF. The genes are TRBV7-8 and TRBJ1-2, with D unresolved. Trimming cost V 5 bases and J 6 bases, with 10 bases left between them. Germline lookup yields CDR1 SGHVS and CDR2 FQNEAQ. The CDR3 contains 12 residues. Using reference TRBV7-8 and TRBJ1-2 for the parts outside the CDR3, the full variable domain is GAGVSQSPRYKVAKRGQDVALRCDPISGHVSLFWYQQALGQGPEFLTYFQNEAQLDKSGLPSDRFFAERPEGSVSTLKIQRTQQEDSAVYLCASSPAGNGYTFGSGTRLTVV.

CDR3 loop: CASSTNPGSEAFF. Written as DNA, the CDR3 is TGTGCCAGCAGCACGAATCCGGGATCTGAAGCTTTCTTT. The chain combines TRBV7-9 with TRBJ1-1, with D uncertain. The V and J ends lost 5 bases and 6 bases respectively, with 13 bases between them. The germline CDR1 and CDR2 sequences are SEHNR and FQNEAQ (reference sequence). The CDR3 runs to 13 residues.

The sample holds one count of this clone. This rearrangement joins TRBV19 to TRBJ1-1; D may be TRBD1 (5 bases). This CDR3 contains 14 residues. V lost 4 bases to trimming and J lost 2 bases, with 11 bases between them. Germline V gene data show CDR1 as LNHDA and CDR2 as SQIVND (reference sequence). The CDR3 coding sequence is TGTGCCAGTAGTAGGTGGAGGGGCAACACTGAAGCTTTCTTT. As protein: CASSRWRGNTEAFF.

V and J are TRBV6-2 or TRBV6-3 and TRBJ2-1; 9 positions match TRBD2. J gave up 5 bases and V 6 bases, and 11 bases lay outside the gene matches. CDR3 length: 16 amino acids. Per germline, CDR1 MNHEY and CDR2 SVGEGT. Written as DNA, the CDR3 is TGTGCCAGCAGCCCGCGGAGCGGGAGGCTTCACAATGAGCAGTTCTTC. Amino acid sequence: CASSPRSGRLHNEQFF.

The sample holds a few counts of this clone. The rearrangement uses TRBV21-1 and TRBJ2-7. TRBV21-1 is noted as a pseudogene. The CDR3 contains 14 residues. The CDR3 nucleotides are TGTGCCAGCAGCAAAGGGGGGACCTCCGGGGAGCAGTACTTC. This encodes CASSKGGTSGEQYF.

V is TRBV13 and J is TRBJ1-1, with 10 bases that match TRBD1. The CDR3 length is 18 residues. The germline V gene has CDR1 PRHDT and CDR2 FYEKMQ (reference sequence). V was pared by 6 bases and J by 1 base, with 14 bases of the junction left unmatched. CDR3 amino acids: CASRPTPGQGKPNTEAFF. The CDR3 nucleotides are TGTGCCAGCAGACCAACTCCGGGACAGGGGAAACCGAACACTGAAGCTTTCTTT.

This clone was detected only once. This chain uses TRBV11-2 with TRBJ2-3, with D possibly being TRBD1 (6 bases). Germline CDR1 SGHAT, CDR2 FQNNGV. V was shortened by 1 base and J by 5 bases, with 19 bases between the two germline ends. The CDR3 spans 17 residues. CDR3 bases: TGTGCCAGCAGCTTAGGGAAGGGACATGGCAGGGTAGATACGCAGTATTTT. Translating it yields CASSLGKGHGRVDTQYF.

V usage is TRBV27 and J usage is TRBJ1-5; 7 bases match TRBD1. Germline CDR1 MNHEY, CDR2 SMNVEV (reference sequence). The V gene end was trimmed by 6 bases and the J gene end by 5 bases; junction bases not matched to a gene: 4. The CDR3 spans 13 residues. The CDR3 bases are TGTGCCAGCAGAAGACAGGGCTATCAGCCCCAGCATTTT. It translates to CASRRQGYQPQHF.

The chain uses TRBV27 and TRBJ1-4, with D hard to call. CDR3 length: 14 residues. V lost 6 bases to trimming and J lost 7 bases, with 15 bases between them. Germline V gives CDR1 MNHEY, CDR2 SMNVEV (reference sequence). The CDR3 region has the DNA TGTGCCAGCAGCGTAGACGGTTGGGCTGAAAAACTGTTTTTT. Its translation: CASSVDGWAEKLFF.

This clone appeared a single time. This chain links TRBV9 with TRBJ1-2; D not certain. V was trimmed by 2 bases and J by 7 bases, leaving 12 bases between them. CDR1 SGDLS and CDR2 YYNGEE come from the germline V gene. The CDR3 runs to 13 residues. CDR3 bases: TGTGCCAGCAGCGTGCCCGGGTCCTCTGGCTACACCTTC. It translates to CASSVPGSSGYTF.

The chain combines TRBV10-1 with TRBJ2-2; D possibly corresponds to TRBD1 (6 bases). The germline V and J ends were trimmed by 0 bases and 5 bases, with 10 bases remaining between them. The germline gives CDR1 WNHNN, CDR2 SYGVQD (reference sequence). CDR3 length: 15 residues. CDR3 in amino acids: CASSESQGRTGELFF. DNA for the CDR3: TGCGCCAGCAGTGAGTCTCAGGGGCGGACCGGGGAGCTGTTTTTT.

The chain couples TRBV7-9 to TRBJ2-7, with D perhaps being TRBD1 or TRBD2 (5 bases each). The germline V gene has CDR1 SEHNR and CDR2 FQNEAQ (reference sequence). V lost 4 bases, J lost 3 bases, and 16 bases lay in between. The CDR3 extends over 15 amino acids. The CDR3 DNA follows: TGTGCCAGCAGCTCAAATTGGGGGTCTTTCTACGAGCAGTACTTC. It yields the protein CASSSNWGSFYEQYF.